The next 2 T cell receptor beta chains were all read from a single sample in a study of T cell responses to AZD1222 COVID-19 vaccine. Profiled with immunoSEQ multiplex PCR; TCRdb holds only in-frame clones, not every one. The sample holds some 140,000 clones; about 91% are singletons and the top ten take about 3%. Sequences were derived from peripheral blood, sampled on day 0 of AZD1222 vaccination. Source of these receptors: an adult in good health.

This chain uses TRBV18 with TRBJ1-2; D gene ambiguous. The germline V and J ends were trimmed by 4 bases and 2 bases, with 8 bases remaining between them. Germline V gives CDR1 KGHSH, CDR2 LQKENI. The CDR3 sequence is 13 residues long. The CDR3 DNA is TGTGCCAGCTCACTTGACCTAAACTATGGCTACACCTTC. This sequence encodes CASSLDLNYGYTF.

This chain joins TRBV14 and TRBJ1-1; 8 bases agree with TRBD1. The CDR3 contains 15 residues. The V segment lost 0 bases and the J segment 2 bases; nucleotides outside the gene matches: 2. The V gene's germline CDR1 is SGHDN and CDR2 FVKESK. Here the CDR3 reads CASSQDGQGNTEAFF. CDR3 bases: TGTGCCAGCAGCCAAGACGGACAGGGCAACACTGAAGCTTTCTTT.